This T cell receptor beta chain emerged from a study of T cell changes during pregnancy in multiple sclerosis. Clones were sequenced by immunoSEQ multiplex PCR, and TCRdb holds only the in-frame ones, with some missing. The sample holds around 71,000 clones, roughly 94% seen once. CDR1 is SGHNT and CDR2 is YYREEE in the germline V gene (reference sequence). The CDR3 covers 16 residues. The ends lost 2 bases at V and 1 base at J; junction bases unmatched: 3. This sequence was found in a female donor with multiple sclerosis, enrolled in a pregnancy study. The V and J genes are TRBV5-4 and TRBJ2-2; 9 bases agree with TRBD1. This specimen was peripheral blood, taken after pregnancy. CDR3 region: CASSLGTGRNTGELFF. The CDR3 coding sequence is TGTGCCAGCAGCTTAGGGACAGGGCGGAACACCGGGGAGCTGTTTTTT.